The rows below give T cell receptor beta chains drawn from one sample of a study of blood T cell repertoires in COVID-19. Clones were read by immunoSEQ multiplex PCR, and TCRdb kept only the in-frame ones, dropping some. The data hold 85,000 or so clones, with about four fifths observed a single time. The sample was peripheral blood. Receptors originate from a man of 80 years or more with acute or convalescent COVID-19. Both conserved end residues are part of each CDR3. The order of the fields is D gene, J gene, V gene, clone size, CDR3 protein, CDR3 DNA. The D gene is left open where the match is weak. The listing skips clone size in some rows; elsewhere it reads once, few, many or a size class.

D: -; J: TRBJ2-2; V: TRBV6-5; size: -; CDR3: CAPQAPTGELFF; DNA: TGTGCCCCCCAGGCGCCCACCGGGGAGCTGTTTTTT
D: TRBD1; J: TRBJ2-1; V: TRBV6-2/TRBV6-3; size: few; CDR3: CASSPNRGSGSYNEQFF; DNA: TGTGCCAGCAGCCCTAACAGGGGGTCAGGCTCCTACAATGAGCAGTTCTTC
D: TRBD2; J: TRBJ2-1; V: TRBV6-6; size: once; CDR3: CASSKPSGNEQFF; DNA: TGTGCCAGCAGTAAACCTAGCGGAAATGAGCAGTTCTTC
D: -; J: TRBJ2-1; V: TRBV28; size: -; CDR3: CASRPWTREQFF; DNA: TGTGCCAGCAGGCCTTGGACACGCGAGCAGTTCTTC
D: TRBD1; J: TRBJ2-3; V: TRBV29-1; size: once; CDR3: CSGAPGTGFTDTQYF; DNA: TGCAGCGGGGCCCCTGGGACAGGGTTCACAGATACGCAGTATTTT
D: TRBD1; J: TRBJ1-5; V: TRBV5-1; size: -; CDR3: CASSITPVTGGNNQPQHF; DNA: TGCGCCAGCAGCATTACCCCCGTCACAGGGGGCAACAATCAGCCCCAGCATTTT
D: -; J: TRBJ2-5; V: TRBV7-2; size: -; CDR3: CASSLPRSPRETQYF; DNA: TGTGCCAGCAGCTTACCTCGGAGCCCGCGAGAGACCCAGTACTTC
D: TRBD1; J: TRBJ1-5; V: TRBV28; size: -; CDR3: CASSLLTGAGQPQHF; DNA: TGTGCCAGCAGTTTATTGACAGGGGCCGGTCAGCCCCAGCATTTT
D: TRBD1; J: TRBJ1-1; V: TRBV25-1; size: few; CDR3: CASSEGTGGKNSAFF; DNA: TGTGCCAGCAGTGAGGGGACAGGGGGAAAAAATTCGGCTTTCTTT
D: -; J: TRBJ1-2; V: TRBV2; size: once; CDR3: CASNKIDYGYTF; DNA: TGTGCCAGCAACAAAATCGACTATGGCTACACCTTC
D: TRBD2; J: TRBJ2-2; V: TRBV9; size: -; CDR3: CASSVEGGRTGELFF; DNA: TGTGCCAGCAGCGTAGAGGGCGGGAGGACCGGGGAGCTGTTTTTT
D: TRBD1; J: TRBJ1-5; V: TRBV7-9; size: -; CDR3: CASSSRGNQPQHF; DNA: TGTGCCAGCAGCTCCAGGGGGAATCAGCCCCAGCATTTT
D: TRBD1; J: TRBJ1-5; V: TRBV4-2; size: -; CDR3: CASSQELAGGASNQPQHF; DNA: TGTGCCAGCAGCCAAGAATTGGCAGGGGGCGCGAGCAATCAGCCCCAGCATTTT
D: -; J: TRBJ2-3; V: TRBV7-2; size: -; CDR3: CASSLVGTKSTDTQYF; DNA: TGTGCCAGCAGCTTAGTCGGTACGAAAAGCACAGATACGCAGTATTTT
D: -; J: TRBJ2-1; V: TRBV5-5; size: once; CDR3: CASSLGQRSYNEQFF; DNA: TGTGCCAGCAGCTTGGGACAGCGCTCCTACAATGAGCAGTTCTTC
D: -; J: TRBJ2-7; V: TRBV27; size: -; CDR3: CASSLQGPYEQYF; DNA: TGTGCCAGCAGTTTACAGGGGCCCTACGAGCAGTACTTC
D: -; J: TRBJ1-2; V: TRBV15; size: -; CDR3: CATSSGADYGYTF; DNA: TGTGCCACCAGCAGTGGGGCCGACTATGGCTACACCTTC
D: TRBD1; J: TRBJ1-1; V: TRBV11-2; size: -; CDR3: CASSQTGGRGTEAFF; DNA: TGTGCCAGCAGCCAGACAGGGGGCAGGGGCACTGAAGCTTTCTTT
D: -; J: TRBJ1-1; V: TRBV29-1; size: -; CDR3: CSVEVFDNLEAFF; DNA: TGCAGCGTTGAAGTGTTTGACAACCTTGAAGCTTTCTTT
D: -; J: TRBJ1-1; V: TRBV12-5; size: -; CDR3: CASGLGQAAFF; DNA: TGTGCTAGTGGTTTGGGACAGGCCGCTTTCTTT
D: -; J: TRBJ2-2; V: TRBV6-5; size: -; CDR3: CASRRSTGELFF; DNA: TGTGCCAGCAGGAGGAGCACCGGGGAGCTGTTTTTT
D: -; J: TRBJ2-3; V: TRBV14; size: -; CDR3: CASSQRQYTDTQYF; DNA: TGTGCCAGCAGCCAAAGACAGTACACAGATACGCAGTATTTT
D: TRBD1; J: TRBJ2-7; V: TRBV30; size: once; CDR3: CAWSAGTGGSYEQYF; DNA: TGTGCCTGGTCCGCCGGGACAGGGGGAAGTTACGAGCAGTACTTC
D: TRBD2; J: TRBJ2-1; V: TRBV19; size: -; CDR3: CASSIGGRYNEQFF; DNA: TGTGCCAGTAGTATAGGCGGGAGATACAATGAGCAGTTCTTC
D: TRBD1; J: TRBJ1-6; V: TRBV18; size: -; CDR3: CASSPRDRGNSPLHF; DNA: TGTGCCAGCTCACCACGTGACAGGGGGAATTCACCCCTCCACTTT
D: TRBD2; J: TRBJ2-1; V: TRBV11-2; size: -; CDR3: CASSLGLAGVGEQFF; DNA: TGTGCCAGCAGCTTAGGACTAGCGGGAGTGGGTGAGCAGTTCTTC
D: TRBD1; J: TRBJ2-7; V: TRBV2; size: once; CDR3: CASRGQGLSYEQYF; DNA: TGTGCCAGCAGGGGACAGGGTCTCTCCTACGAGCAGTACTTC
D: TRBD1; J: TRBJ2-1; V: TRBV6-2/TRBV6-3; size: -; CDR3: CASSPPGQGSDEQFF; DNA: TGTGCCAGCAGCCCTCCGGGACAGGGGTCGGATGAGCAGTTCTTC
D: -; J: TRBJ1-1; V: TRBV2; size: -; CDR3: CASATGFTEAFF; DNA: TGTGCCAGCGCAACAGGGTTCACTGAAGCTTTCTTT
D: TRBD1; J: TRBJ1-1; V: TRBV5-1; size: -; CDR3: CASSPTGANTEAFF; DNA: TGCGCCAGCAGCCCGACAGGGGCTAACACTGAAGCTTTCTTT
D: -; J: TRBJ1-2; V: TRBV29-1; size: once; CDR3: CSVDRGTGGYTF; DNA: TGCAGCGTTGATCGGGGAACCGGTGGCTACACCTTC
D: TRBD2; J: TRBJ2-1; V: TRBV7-2; size: -; CDR3: CASSSLPAGNNEQFF; DNA: TGTGCCAGCAGCTCACTCCCAGCGGGAAATAATGAGCAGTTCTTC
D: -; J: TRBJ1-5; V: TRBV27; size: -; CDR3: CASSFSGAQPQHF; DNA: TGTGCCAGCAGTTTTTCAGGCGCTCAGCCCCAGCATTTT
D: -; J: TRBJ1-1; V: TRBV6-5; size: once; CDR3: CASSYSTGFTEAFF; DNA: TGTGCCAGCAGTTATTCTACAGGATTCACTGAAGCTTTCTTT
D: -; J: TRBJ1-1; V: TRBV6-6; size: few; CDR3: CASSRGTVNTEAFF; DNA: TGTGCCAGCAGTAGGGGGACGGTGAACACTGAAGCTTTCTTT